A selection of T cell receptor beta chains follows, all from one sample in a study of T cells after posttransplantation cyclophosphamide. The table came from immunoSEQ multiplex PCR; TCRdb's copy has only in-frame clones and leaves some out. The table records under 25,000 clones without singletons, the ten largest covering less than 2%. Specimen: PBMCs, collected after allogeneic stem cell transplant with posttransplant cyclophosphamide. These receptors came from a male patient in his late teens or twenties who received an allogeneic stem cell transplant from a related donor, was CMV-positive, and had no GVHD. Some T cells may be provided by the graft donor. The CDR3 runs from the conserved cysteine through the conserved F or W. D genes are given only for firm matches. Some rows mark clone size as missing; the rest say once, few, many or name a class of expanded clone.

clone_size	v_call	j_call	d_call	cdr3_aa	cdr3_nt
many	TRBV27	TRBJ1-1	TRBD1	CASSTQEGALEAFF	TGTGCCAGCAGTACCCAGGAGGGGGCGCTTGAAGCTTTCTTT
many	TRBV5-4	TRBJ2-7	.	CASSFGVSPLTYEQYF	TGTGCCAGCAGCTTTGGAGTATCGCCTCTTACCTACGAGCAGTACTTC
many	TRBV7-2	TRBJ2-7	TRBD2	CASSLIAGGNYEQYF	TGTGCCAGCAGCTTAATAGCGGGGGGGAACTACGAGCAGTACTTC
many	TRBV7-9	TRBJ1-2	.	CASSSGANYGYTF	TGTGCCAGCAGCTCCGGAGCTAACTATGGCTACACCTTC
many	TRBV13	TRBJ2-3	.	CASSPSGTSSADTQYF	TGTGCCAGCAGCCCCTCCGGGACTTCGAGTGCAGATACGCAGTATTTT
many	TRBV11-3	TRBJ2-2	.	CASSFRDGELFF	TGTGCCAGCAGCTTTCGGGACGGGGAGCTGTTTTTT
.	TRBV9	TRBJ2-5	TRBD1	CASSVRDSAQETQYF	TGTGCCAGCAGCGTACGGGACAGCGCTCAAGAGACCCAGTACTTC
many	TRBV5-1	TRBJ2-2	.	CASSAAGNTGELFF	TGCGCCAGCAGCGCAGCGGGTAACACCGGGGAGCTGTTTTTT
many	TRBV27	TRBJ2-7	.	CASSFSSTNEQYF	TGTGCCAGCAGTTTTTCGAGTACGAACGAGCAGTACTTC
many	TRBV13	TRBJ1-2	.	CASSLGTPIVYGYTF	TGTGCCAGCAGCTTGGGGACACCTATTGTCTATGGCTACACCTTC
many	TRBV30	TRBJ2-7	.	CAWSKEIFGQYF	TGTGCCTGGAGTAAAGAGATTTTTGGGCAGTACTTC
many	TRBV28	TRBJ2-4	TRBD1	CASRGQGESKNIQYF	TGTGCCAGCAGGGGACAGGGGGAGTCCAAAAACATTCAGTACTTC
.	TRBV5-1	TRBJ2-7	TRBD1	CASSPGTGTYEQYF	TGCGCCAGCAGCCCCGGGACAGGGACCTACGAGCAGTACTTC
.	TRBV6-6	TRBJ2-5	.	CASSYLQVSETQYF	TGTGCCAGCAGTTACCTTCAGGTTTCGGAGACCCAGTACTTC
many	TRBV7-3	TRBJ1-2	TRBD1	CASSLTGQGLSGYTF	TGTGCCAGCAGCTTAACGGGACAGGGGCTTTCCGGCTACACCTTC
few	TRBV27	TRBJ2-5	TRBD2	CASRPGLVAETQYF	TGTGCCAGCAGACCGGGACTAGTGGCTGAGACCCAGTACTTC
many	TRBV4-1	TRBJ2-1	TRBD1	CASSPGQSSYNEQFF	TGCGCCAGCAGCCCGGGACAGAGCTCCTACAATGAGCAGTTCTTC
many	TRBV15	TRBJ2-1	.	CATSRGSSYNEQFF	TGTGCCACCAGCAGGGGGAGCTCCTACAATGAGCAGTTCTTC
.	TRBV2	TRBJ2-7	TRBD2	CASSGLAGTYEQYF	TGTGCCAGCAGTGGACTAGCGGGGACCTACGAGCAGTACTTC
many	TRBV27	TRBJ2-7	TRBD2	CASSFGGGVGEQYF	TGTGCCAGCAGTTTTGGCGGGGGGGTCGGAGAGCAGTACTTC
many	TRBV6-5	TRBJ2-2	TRBD1	CASRFTGGTFLGELFF	TGTGCCAGCCGTTTTACAGGGGGGACCTTCCTGGGAGAGCTGTTTTTT
many	TRBV4-1	TRBJ1-4	.	CASSLRTATNEKLFF	TGCGCCAGCAGCCTTCGGACAGCAACTAATGAAAAACTGTTTTTT
many	TRBV15	TRBJ2-3	.	CATSRDLRQGPTDTQYF	TGTGCCACCAGCAGAGATCTTCGTCAGGGTCCCACAGATACGCAGTATTTT
many	TRBV28	TRBJ1-3	.	CATRDTGSGNTIYF	TGTGCCACCAGGGATACGGGCTCTGGAAACACCATATATTTT
many	TRBV28	TRBJ2-7	.	CAISGVPSYEQYF	TGTGCCATCTCAGGGGTTCCCTCCTACGAGCAGTACTTC
many	TRBV6-4	TRBJ2-1	TRBD1	CAIQTGGFF	TGTGCCATTCAGACAGGGGGGTTCTTC
many	TRBV28	TRBJ1-4	.	CASTTQIWGWEKLFF	TGTGCCAGCACGACCCAGATATGGGGCTGGGAAAAACTGTTTTTT
many	TRBV28	TRBJ1-1	TRBD1	CASSYRTGWAEAFF	TGTGCCAGCAGTTACAGGACAGGGTGGGCTGAAGCTTTCTTT
few	TRBV7-9	TRBJ1-1	.	CASSLAGQGGFF	TGTGCCAGCAGCTTAGCAGGGCAGGGCGGTTTCTTT
many	TRBV18	TRBJ1-5	TRBD1	CASSPGTGNQPQHF	TGTGCCAGCTCACCAGGGACAGGGAATCAGCCCCAGCATTTT
many	TRBV5-8	TRBJ2-3	TRBD1	CASSGTGATDTQYF	TGTGCCAGCAGCGGGACAGGGGCCACAGATACGCAGTATTTT
many	TRBV11-2	TRBJ1-4	TRBD1	CASSLGDRAFEKLFF	TGTGCCAGCAGCTTAGGGGACAGAGCCTTTGAAAAACTGTTTTTT
many	TRBV27	TRBJ1-4	TRBD1	CASSSPGQGGPYEKLFF	TGTGCCAGCAGTTCCCCGGGACAGGGGGGCCCCTATGAAAAACTGTTTTTT
few	TRBV30	TRBJ2-1	TRBD2	CAWDSGGGFYNEQFF	TGTGCCTGGGACTCGGGGGGGGGCTTCTACAATGAGCAGTTCTTC
many	TRBV9	TRBJ2-7	TRBD2	CASSAGGGDYEQYF	TGTGCCAGCAGCGCCGGCGGGGGGGACTACGAGCAGTACTTC
many	TRBV28	TRBJ2-7	.	CASSTTRVLGEQYF	TGTGCCAGCAGTACCACCAGGGTATTGGGGGAGCAGTACTTC
few	TRBV18	TRBJ2-1	.	CASSPLTGYNEQFF	TGTGCCAGCTCACCACTCACAGGCTACAATGAGCAGTTCTTC
many	TRBV7-8	TRBJ1-5	TRBD1	CASSLSGTGVYSNQPQHF	TGTGCCAGCAGCTTATCCGGGACAGGGGTATATAGCAATCAGCCCCAGCATTTT
.	TRBV9	TRBJ2-1	TRBD2	CASRPTSAGAYNEQFF	TGTGCCAGCAGACCTACTAGCGCCGGGGCTTACAATGAGCAGTTCTTC
few	TRBV21-1	TRBJ2-5	.	CASSADQDTLGETQYF	TGTGCCAGCAGCGCCGATCAGGACACGCTGGGGGAGACCCAGTACTTC
many	TRBV11-2	TRBJ2-3	.	CASSPSGTTRKRYTQYF	TGTGCCAGCAGCCCATCCGGGACAACCAGAAAGAGGTATACGCAGTATTTT
.	TRBV29-1	TRBJ2-5	TRBD1	CSVEQTGGGLGETQYF	TGCAGCGTTGAACAGACAGGGGGGGGTTTGGGAGAGACCCAGTACTTC
many	TRBV18	TRBJ2-7	TRBD2	CASSKGRGSSYEQYF	TGTGCCAGCTCGAAGGGGCGGGGGAGCTCCTACGAGCAGTACTTC
many	TRBV5-1	TRBJ1-1	TRBD1	CASSTGQGRNTEAFF	TGCGCCAGCAGCACGGGACAGGGGAGAAACACTGAAGCTTTCTTT
many	TRBV7-9	TRBJ1-2	.	CASSLARGVHGYTF	TGTGCCAGCAGCTTAGCGCGGGGGGTACATGGCTACACCTTC
many	TRBV28	TRBJ2-7	.	CASSLLVGSGTNDYEQYF	TGTGCCAGCAGTTTATTGGTCGGTTCGGGGACAAACGATTACGAGCAGTACTTC
few	TRBV7-9	TRBJ2-3	TRBD1	CASSPTGGAADTQYF	TGTGCCAGCAGCCCCACAGGGGGTGCGGCAGATACGCAGTATTTT
many	TRBV14	TRBJ1-1	.	CASSPQGANTEAFF	TGTGCCAGCAGCCCTCAGGGTGCGAACACTGAAGCTTTCTTT
many	TRBV19	TRBJ1-4	TRBD1	CASSIGIGQGGNEKLFF	TGTGCCAGTAGTATAGGTATTGGACAGGGCGGGAATGAAAAACTGTTTTTT
many	TRBV4-1	TRBJ2-6	.	CASSPTSGGANVLTF	TGCGCCAGCAGCCCAACCTCTGGCGGGGCCAACGTCCTGACTTTC